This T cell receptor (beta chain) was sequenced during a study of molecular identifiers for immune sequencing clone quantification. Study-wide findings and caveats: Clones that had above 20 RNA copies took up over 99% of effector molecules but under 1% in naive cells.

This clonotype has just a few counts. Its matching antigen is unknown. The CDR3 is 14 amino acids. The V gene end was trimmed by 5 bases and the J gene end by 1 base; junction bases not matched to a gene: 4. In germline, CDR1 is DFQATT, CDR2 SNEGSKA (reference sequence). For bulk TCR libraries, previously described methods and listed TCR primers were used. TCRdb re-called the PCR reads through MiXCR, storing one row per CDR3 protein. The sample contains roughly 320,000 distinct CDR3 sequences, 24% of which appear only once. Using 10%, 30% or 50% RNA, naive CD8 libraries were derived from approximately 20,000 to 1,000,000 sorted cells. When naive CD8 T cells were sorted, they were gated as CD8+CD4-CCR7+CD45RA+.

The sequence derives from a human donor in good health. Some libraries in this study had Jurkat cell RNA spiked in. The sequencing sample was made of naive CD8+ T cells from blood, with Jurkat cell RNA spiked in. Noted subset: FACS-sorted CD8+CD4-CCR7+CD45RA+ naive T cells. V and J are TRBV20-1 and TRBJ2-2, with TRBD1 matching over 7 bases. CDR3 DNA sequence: TGCAGTGCTGGAGGACAGGAGAACACCGGGGAGCTGTTTTTT. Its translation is CSAGGQENTGELFF.